This paragraph reports one TCR beta chain. The antigen remains unidentified. The 5'RACE template-switching step produced TCR cDNA and added a universal primer site and UMIs. TCRdb processed the 5' RACE reads anew with MiXCR; each CDR3 protein has one entry. The sample includes about 160,000 distinct CDR3 sequences, 5.5% to 7.5% of them seen just once. These data come from a study of T cells after yellow fever vaccination. Overall study results and limits: It was a small share of clonotypes that appeared in both CD4 and CD8 compartments. Sorted repertoires could include abundant contaminating clonotypes from bulk cells.

V was clipped by 4 bases and J by 2 bases; unmatched bases: 5. This CDR3 is built from 15 residues. V is TRBV12-3 or TRBV12-4 and J is TRBJ2-7; TRBD2 matches 10 bases. Here the sequenced sample was CD4+ T cells sorted from PBMCs, taken around 5 days after the first yellow fever vaccination. This TCR was recovered from a man aged 18 to 35 who received the YFV17D yellow fever vaccine. The DNA of the CDR3 is TGTGCCAGCAGTTCCTCTAGCGGGGGACCCTACGAGCAGTACTTC. As protein: CASSSSSGGPYEQYF.